Sequencing of this T cell receptor (beta chain) was carried out in a study of cytomegalovirus exposure and HLA in healthy donors. PCR amplification relied on 60 Vbeta primers (plus 13 Jbeta primers). Sequenced by immunoSEQ multiplex PCR; TCRdb stores in-frame clones only, minus some. The listing contains 150,000 to 200,000 clones. The CDR3 sequence is 15 residues long. Germline values: CDR1 MNHNS, CDR2 SASEGT. The ends were cut back, 0 bases at V and 7 bases at J, with 15 bases in the middle. Material for sequencing was PBMCs. This TCR derives from a woman under 30 in good health and CMV-seropositive. The rearrangement uses TRBV6-1 and TRBJ1-2; no reliable D call. CDR3 DNA: TGTGCCAGCAGTGAAGCTGAGGGAATGTACTCTGGCTACACCTTC. The encoded protein is CASSEAEGMYSGYTF.